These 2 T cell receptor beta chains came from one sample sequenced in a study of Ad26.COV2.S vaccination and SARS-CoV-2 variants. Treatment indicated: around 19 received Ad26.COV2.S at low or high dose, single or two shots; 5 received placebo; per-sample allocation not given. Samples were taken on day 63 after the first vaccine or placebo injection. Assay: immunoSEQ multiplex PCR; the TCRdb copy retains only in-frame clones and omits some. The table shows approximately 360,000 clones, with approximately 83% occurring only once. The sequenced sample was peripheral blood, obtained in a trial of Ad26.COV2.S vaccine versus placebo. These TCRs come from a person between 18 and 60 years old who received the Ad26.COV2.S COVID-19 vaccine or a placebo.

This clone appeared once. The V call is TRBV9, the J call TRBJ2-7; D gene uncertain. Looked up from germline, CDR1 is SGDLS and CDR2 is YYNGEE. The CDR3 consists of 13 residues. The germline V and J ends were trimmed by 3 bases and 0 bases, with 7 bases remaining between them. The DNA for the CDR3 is TGTGCCAGCAGCGCCCGACACTCCTACGAGCAGTACTTC. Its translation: CASSARHSYEQYF.

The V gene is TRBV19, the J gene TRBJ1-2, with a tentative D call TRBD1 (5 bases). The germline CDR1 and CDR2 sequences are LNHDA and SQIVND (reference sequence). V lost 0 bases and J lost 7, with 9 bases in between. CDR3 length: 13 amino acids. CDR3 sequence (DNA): TGTGCCAGTAGTATAGATCAGGGTCGTGGCTACACCTTC. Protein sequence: CASSIDQGRGYTF. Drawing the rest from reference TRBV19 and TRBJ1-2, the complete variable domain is DGGITQSPKYLFRKEGQNVTLSCEQNLNHDAMYWYRQDPGQGLRLIYYSQIVNDFQKGDIAEGYSVSREKKESFPLTVTSAQKNPTAFYLCASSIDQGRGYTFGSGTRLTVV.